The next 5 T cell receptor beta chains were all read from a single sample in a study of shared clonotypes between healthy human individuals. TCRdb's table, derived via immunoSEQ multiplex PCR, lists solely in-frame clones and lacks some. Altogether 600,000 to 750,000 clones are present, 55% to 80% being singletons, with the ten largest covering about 1.8%. Sequencing was performed on memory CD4+ T cells sorted from blood. Subset described: CD45RA-negative fraction. These TCRs come from a woman in her 30s in good health.

V is TRBV10-3 and J is TRBJ1-4; unclear D gene. V gave up 9 bases and J gave up 5 bases, with 13 bases separating them. This CDR3 region has 13 residues. From germline, CDR1 is ENHRY and CDR2 SYGVKD. The CDR3 spells CAMRARLNEKLFF. DNA for the CDR3: TGTGCCATGAGGGCTCGCCTAAATGAAAAACTGTTTTTT.

The V call is TRBV6-6, the J call TRBJ1-6, with no clear D. The CDR3 has 15 residues. V was trimmed by 4 bases and J by 8 bases, leaving 15 bases between them. Germline CDR1 reads MNHNY; CDR2 reads SVGAGI (reference sequence). The DNA for the CDR3 is TGTGCCAGCAGTTTACTCACATACTTAGATTCACCCCTCCACTTT. This translates into CASSLLTYLDSPLHF.

The chain links TRBV19 to TRBJ1-5, with 8 bases that match TRBD1. The CDR3 length is 17 residues. CDR1 and CDR2 (germline): LNHDA, SQIVND (reference sequence). With V trimmed by 6 bases and J by 2 bases, 12 bases remained unmatched. The CDR3 nucleotides are TGTGCCAGTAGCTCCGGGACAGGAAGGACGGGCAATCAGCCCCAGCATTTT. This encodes CASSSGTGRTGNQPQHF.

This chain links TRBV19 with TRBJ1-1; D gene ambiguous. The ends were cut back, 5 bases at V and 1 base at J, with 11 bases in the middle. The CDR3 is 14 residues long. The germline CDR1 and CDR2 sequences are LNHDA and SQIVND (reference sequence). The CDR3 coding sequence is TGTGCCAGTAGTGATCGACCCCAGAACACTGAAGCTTTCTTT. Translated, it gives CASSDRPQNTEAFF. The full variable domain, rest sourced from reference TRBV19 and TRBJ1-1, is DGGITQSPKYLFRKEGQNVTLSCEQNLNHDAMYWYRQDPGQGLRLIYYSQIVNDFQKGDIAEGYSVSREKKESFPLTVTSAQKNPTAFYLCASSDRPQNTEAFFGQGTRLTVV.

This clone showed up many times. The V gene is TRBV25-1, the J gene TRBJ2-7, with a tentative D call TRBD2 (6 bases). The V end lost 4 bases, the J end lost 1 base, and 17 bases lay between the germline ends. Germline assignment: CDR1 MGHDK and CDR2 SYGVNS. The CDR3 totals 16 residues. CDR3 amino acids: CASSALSTGVSYEQYF. The CDR3 DNA reads TGTGCCAGCAGTGCGTTATCAACGGGAGTGTCCTACGAGCAGTACTTC.